The next 7 T cell receptor beta chains were all read from a single sample in a study of cytomegalovirus exposure and HLA in healthy donors. Only in-frame clones appear in the TCRdb table, and some are missing; sequencing was by immunoSEQ multiplex PCR. The sample includes 75,000 to 85,000 clones, approximately 91% of them seen just once. The source material was PBMCs. The source is a man aged 25 to 40 in good health and CMV-seronegative.

This chain uses TRBV6-4 with TRBJ1-1, with TRBD1 matching over 8 bases. Germline assignment: CDR1 MRHNA and CDR2 SNTAGT. This CDR3 is 13 amino acids long. V trimming: 6 bases; J trimming: 1 base; junction bases outside the gene matches: 1. This CDR3 reads CASRGQENTEAFF. CDR3 DNA sequence: TGTGCCAGCAGGGGACAGGAGAACACTGAAGCTTTCTTT.

The V and J genes are TRBV5-1 and TRBJ2-7, with 8 nucleotides matching TRBD2. Germline V lookup: CDR1 SGHRS, CDR2 YFSETQ. The J segment lost 4 bases and the V segment lost 2 bases, leaving 5 bases of the junction unmatched. This CDR3 has 14 amino acids. The CDR3 protein is CASSLGTSVYEQYF. CDR3 coding DNA: TGCGCCAGCAGCTTAGGGACTAGTGTTTACGAGCAGTACTTC.

This clone was seen once. The chain recombines TRBV7-8 with TRBJ2-1, with D unresolved. Trimming left V 5 bases short and J 7 bases short, with 6 bases between. This CDR3 is built from 11 residues. Germline values: CDR1 SGHVS, CDR2 FQNEAQ. CDR3 sequence reads: CASSRLNEQFF. The DNA of the CDR3 is TGTGCCAGCAGCCGTCTTAATGAGCAGTTCTTC.

CDR3 amino acids: CASSERLAGTYEQYF. The CDR3 bases are TGTGCCAGCAGCGAGAGACTAGCGGGGACCTACGAGCAGTACTTC. V is TRBV7-2 and J is TRBJ2-7, with TRBD2 identical over 11 bases. CDR1 is SGHTA, CDR2 FQGNSA, per germline. The CDR3 length is 15 residues. J lost 2 bases, V lost 5 bases, and 5 bases had no gene match.

The rearrangement uses TRBV7-8 and TRBJ1-3; D possibly corresponds to TRBD1 (6 bases). This CDR3 contains 16 residues. The V end was cut by 5 bases, the J end by 0 bases, with 14 bases between. CDR1 SGHVS and CDR2 FQNEAQ come from the germline V gene. As DNA, the CDR3 is TGTGCCAGCAGCCCCTTCCGGGACAACTCTGGAAACACCATATATTTT. This sequence encodes CASSPFRDNSGNTIYF. Variable domain in full (rest from reference TRBV7-8 and TRBJ1-3): GAGVSQSPRYKVAKRGQDVALRCDPISGHVSLFWYQQALGQGPEFLTYFQNEAQLDKSGLPSDRFFAERPEGSVSTLKIQRTQQEDSAVYLCASSPFRDNSGNTIYFGEGSWLTVV.

The chain combines TRBV6-5 with TRBJ2-2, with 7 bases that match TRBD1. The V and J ends lost 8 bases and 0 bases, in that order; junction bases with no gene match: 6. The CDR3 extends over 15 amino acids. Germline V gives CDR1 MNHEY, CDR2 SVGAGI. In DNA form, the CDR3 reads TGTGCCAGCCGCCGGGACAGCGCGAACACCGGGGAGCTGTTTTTT. Amino acids: CASRRDSANTGELFF.

J is TRBJ2-1 and V is TRBV19, with 9 bases identical to TRBD1. The J segment lost 4 bases and the V segment lost 7 bases, leaving 5 bases of the junction unmatched. CDR1 LNHDA and CDR2 SQIVND come from the germline V gene (reference sequence). The CDR3 contains 14 residues. The CDR3 bases are TGTGCCAGTACCCCGGGACAGGGTTACAATGAGCAGTTCTTC. It yields the protein CASTPGQGYNEQFF.